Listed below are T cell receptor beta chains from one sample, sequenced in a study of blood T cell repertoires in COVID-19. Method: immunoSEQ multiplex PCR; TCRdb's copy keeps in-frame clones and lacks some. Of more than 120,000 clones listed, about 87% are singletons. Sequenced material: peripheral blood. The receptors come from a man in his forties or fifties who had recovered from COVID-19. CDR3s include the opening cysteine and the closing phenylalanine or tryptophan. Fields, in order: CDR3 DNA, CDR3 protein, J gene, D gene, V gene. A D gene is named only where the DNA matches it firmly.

CDR3nt: TGTGCCAGCAGCGACGACAGGGTGGGCAATCAGCCCCAGCATTTT; CDR3aa: CASSDDRVGNQPQHF; j_gene: TRBJ1-5; d_gene: TRBD1; v_gene: TRBV5-8
CDR3nt: TGTGCCAGCAGTCACGACAGGCTAATACAAGAGACCCAGTACTTC; CDR3aa: CASSHDRLIQETQYF; j_gene: TRBJ2-5; d_gene: -; v_gene: TRBV5-4
CDR3nt: TGTGCCAGCAGCTTAAGGCCAGGTGGTCGTACAGATACGCAGTATTTT; CDR3aa: CASSLRPGGRTDTQYF; j_gene: TRBJ2-3; d_gene: -; v_gene: TRBV7-2
CDR3nt: TGCGCCAGCAGCCAAGATTCGGAACGGGGGGGCCGAGAGACCCAGTACTTC; CDR3aa: CASSQDSERGGRETQYF; j_gene: TRBJ2-5; d_gene: TRBD2; v_gene: TRBV4-1
CDR3nt: TGTGCCAGCAGCCAAGAGACTAGCGGGGGAACCTACGAGCAGTACTTC; CDR3aa: CASSQETSGGTYEQYF; j_gene: TRBJ2-7; d_gene: TRBD2; v_gene: TRBV4-2
CDR3nt: TGTGCCAGCAGTGAAGCGCGTAGCGGGCGATATGATACGCAGTATTTT; CDR3aa: CASSEARSGRYDTQYF; j_gene: TRBJ2-3; d_gene: TRBD2; v_gene: TRBV2
CDR3nt: TGTGCCAGTAGTATAGGGGGGGGGACTAGAGGCCTCCTTTACCAAGAGACCCAGTACTTC; CDR3aa: CASSIGGGTRGLLYQETQYF; j_gene: TRBJ2-5; d_gene: TRBD2; v_gene: TRBV19
CDR3nt: TGTGCCAGCAGTGATGACAGGGGATACACCGGGGAGCTGTTTTTT; CDR3aa: CASSDDRGYTGELFF; j_gene: TRBJ2-2; d_gene: TRBD1; v_gene: TRBV6-1
CDR3nt: TGTGCCAGCAGCTTAGCGTCAGGGGGCGCGTGGGAGACCCAGTACTTC; CDR3aa: CASSLASGGAWETQYF; j_gene: TRBJ2-5; d_gene: TRBD1; v_gene: TRBV7-2
CDR3nt: TGTGCCAGCAGCACCGGACTAGCGCTGTCCTACGAGCAGTACTTC; CDR3aa: CASSTGLALSYEQYF; j_gene: TRBJ2-7; d_gene: TRBD2; v_gene: TRBV7-2